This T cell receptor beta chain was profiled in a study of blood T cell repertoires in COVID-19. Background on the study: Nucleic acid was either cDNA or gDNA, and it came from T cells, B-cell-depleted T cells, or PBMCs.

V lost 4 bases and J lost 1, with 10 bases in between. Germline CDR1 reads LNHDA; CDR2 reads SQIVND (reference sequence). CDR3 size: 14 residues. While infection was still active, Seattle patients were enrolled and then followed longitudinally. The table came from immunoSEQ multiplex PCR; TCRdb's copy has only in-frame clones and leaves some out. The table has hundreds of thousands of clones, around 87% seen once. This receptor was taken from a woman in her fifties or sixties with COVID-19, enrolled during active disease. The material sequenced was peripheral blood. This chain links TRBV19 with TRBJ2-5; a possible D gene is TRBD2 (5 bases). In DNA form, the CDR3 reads TGTGCCAGTAGTACTAAGCGGTTCCAAGAGACCCAGTACTTC. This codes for CASSTKRFQETQYF.